The 27 T cell receptor beta chains presented below share a single source sample, sequenced in a study of cytomegalovirus exposure and HLA in healthy donors. 13 Jbeta primers and 60 Vbeta primers were used for the PCR. Repertoires were generated with immunoSEQ multiplex PCR, while TCRdb's copy carries only in-frame clones and drops some. Of roughly 180,000 clones in the sample, approximately 9.5% were seen once. Sequenced material: PBMCs. All receptors come from a woman aged 25 to 39 in good health and CMV-seropositive.

In its sample, this clone was seen a few times. The V and J genes are TRBV5-1 and TRBJ1-1; TRBD1 might be the D (5 bases). The germline CDR1 and CDR2 sequences are SGHRS and YFSETQ. This CDR3 contains 14 residues. V was cut by 4 bases and J by 3 bases, with 13 bases left in between. The CDR3 loop is CASSPRQGDTEAFF. CDR3 in DNA: TGCGCCAGCAGCCCCCGCCAAGGGGACACTGAAGCTTTCTTT.

This clone was counted a few times. This rearrangement joins TRBV5-1 to TRBJ1-2; 9 bases match TRBD1. Germline-derived CDR1 and CDR2 are SGHRS and YFSETQ. The CDR3 runs to 15 residues. V was clipped by 0 bases and J by 2 bases; unmatched bases: 2. The DNA for the CDR3 is TGCGCCAGCAGCTTGGCACAGGGGGCGAACTATGGCTACACCTTC. It encodes CASSLAQGANYGYTF.

This clone was recorded a few times. The chain combines TRBV7-3 with TRBJ1-1; D ambiguous. Germline V gene sequence: CDR1 SGHTA, CDR2 FQGTGA. There are 14 residues in the CDR3. The V end lost 2 bases, the J end lost 2 bases, and 9 bases lay between the germline ends. Here the CDR3 DNA reads TGTGCCAGCAGCTTAGGAGGGTCTAACACTGAAGCTTTCTTT. Amino acid sequence: CASSLGGSNTEAFF.

The rearrangement joins TRBV12-2 to TRBJ2-3; the D call of TRBD2 is as the table states it, not checked on the DNA. TRBV12-2 is designated a pseudogene. CDR3 length equals 17 residues. CDR3 bases: TGTGCAAGTCGCTTAGCGTATGCAGCGGGAAAGATTCATACGCAGTATTTT. The encoded protein is CASRLAYAAGKIHTQYF.

This clone was observed a few times. The CDR3 DNA sequence: TGCGCCAGCAGCTTGAGTTGGGGGCTACGCGAGCAGTACTTC. This translates into CASSLSWGLREQYF. This chain links TRBV5-1 with TRBJ2-7, with D possibly being TRBD1 (6 bases). Germline V gives CDR1 SGHRS, CDR2 YFSETQ. Trimming took 1 base from V and 6 from J, leaving 14 bases between them. This CDR3 comprises 14 residues.

This rearrangement joins TRBV11-2 to TRBJ2-5, with TRBD1 matching 7 bases. Losses at the gene ends were 5 bases for V and 4 bases for J; bases not matched to a gene: 4. The V gene's germline CDR1 is SGHAT and CDR2 FQNNGV. The CDR3 is 13 residues long. CDR3 protein: CASSRDRAETQYF. CDR3 nucleotides: TGTGCCAGCAGCAGAGACAGGGCAGAGACCCAGTACTTC.

This clone was observed a few times. The gene calls are TRBV30 and TRBJ2-6, with D maybe TRBD1 (6 bases). The CDR3 consists of 18 residues. Germline CDR1 and CDR2: GTSNPN and SVGIG (reference sequence). The germline V and J ends were trimmed by 0 bases and 0 bases, with 15 bases remaining between them. CDR3 sequence (DNA): TGTGCCTGGAGTGTACAGGGCAGGGGCGGCTCTGGGGCCAACGTCCTGACTTTC. Amino acids: CAWSVQGRGGSGANVLTF.

J is TRBJ2-5 and V is TRBV5-1; TRBD1 aligns across 9 bases. J gave up 4 bases and V 3 bases, and 7 bases lay outside the gene matches. There are 15 residues in the CDR3. Germline V CDR1 and CDR2: SGHRS, YFSETQ. The CDR3: CASSSLGQGGETQYF. The DNA for the CDR3 is TGCGCCAGCAGCTCCCTGGGACAGGGAGGAGAGACCCAGTACTTC.

V usage is TRBV30 and J usage is TRBJ2-5; TRBD2 matches 10 bases. The CDR3 has 16 amino acids. V was clipped by 7 bases and J by 5 bases; unmatched bases: 16. Germline V CDR1 and CDR2: GTSNPN, SVGIG (reference sequence). CDR3: CASGGLAGAEVETQYF. For the CDR3, the DNA is TGTGCCTCGGGGGGGCTAGCGGGAGCAGAGGTTGAGACCCAGTACTTC.

The chain carries TRBV15 and TRBJ2-3, with a possible D match to TRBD2 (6 bases). V was cut by 0 bases and J by 4 bases, with 14 bases left in between. Germline CDR1 is LNHNV and CDR2 is YYDKDF (reference sequence). The CDR3 covers 16 residues. Written as DNA, the CDR3 is TGTGCCACCAGCAGAGACCCGGGAGTGGATGCAGATACGCAGTATTTT. Residues: CATSRDPGVDADTQYF.

The CDR3 nucleotides are TGTGCCAGCAGTGGTGGGCTAGGGGTCACAGATACGCAGTATTTT. It translates to CASSGGLGVTDTQYF. The J gene is TRBJ2-3, the V gene TRBV6-1; D possibly corresponds to TRBD1 (5 bases). The V end was cut by 4 bases, the J end by 2 bases, with 13 bases between. CDR3 length equals 15 residues. The germline V gene has CDR1 MNHNS and CDR2 SASEGT.

This clone was observed a few times. The gene calls are TRBV10-2 and TRBJ2-1, with 10 bases identical to TRBD2. CDR3 length: 15 residues. Trimming removed 7 bases from V and 6 bases from J; junction bases left unmatched: 9. Germline CDR1 reads WSHSY; CDR2 reads SAAADI. CDR3 loop: CASKRLAGAVNEQFF. DNA of the CDR3: TGCGCCAGCAAGCGCCTAGCGGGAGCGGTCAATGAGCAGTTCTTC.

This clone occurred a few times. The CDR3 DNA sequence: TGTGCCAGCAGCCTAGGCGGGAGTGGCACTGAAGCTTTCTTT. Protein sequence: CASSLGGSGTEAFF. J is TRBJ1-1 and V is TRBV7-8; no definite D call. Per the germline V gene, CDR1 is SGHVS and CDR2 is FQNEAQ. Trimming left V 5 bases short and J 4 bases short, with 14 bases between. CDR3 length equals 14 residues.

This clone was recorded a few times. The CDR3 here is CASSLGRGYGYTF. The CDR3 DNA reads as TGTGCCAGCAGCTTGGGCAGGGGGTATGGCTACACCTTC. The J gene is TRBJ1-2, the V gene TRBV5-4, with 7 bases matching TRBD1. Germline V gene sequence: CDR1 SGHNT, CDR2 YYREEE (reference sequence). V shed 0 bases, J shed 5 bases, and the junction held 1 base outside the gene matches. The CDR3 extends over 13 amino acids.

This chain uses TRBV5-1 with TRBJ2-2; 7 nucleotides match TRBD1. Looked up from germline, CDR1 is SGHRS and CDR2 is YFSETQ. Trimming took 0 bases from V and 7 from J; bases not matched to a gene: 12. This CDR3 spans 17 amino acids. The CDR3 DNA reads TGCGCCAGCAGCTTGGCCCTAATAGGGGGCGCGGGCGGGGAGCTGTTTTTT. Its protein product is CASSLALIGGAGGELFF.

V and J are TRBV4-1 and TRBJ2-3, with a weak D call TRBD1 (6 bases). V shed 5 bases and J shed 3 bases, with 12 bases lying between them. From germline, CDR1 is MGHRA and CDR2 YSYEKL. The CDR3 spans 14 residues. In DNA form, the CDR3 reads TGCGCCAGCAGCTCCCGGCAGGGGACAGATACGCAGTATTTT. Translation: CASSSRQGTDTQYF.

This clone was recorded a few times. J is TRBJ2-3 and V is TRBV2, with 8 bases matching TRBD2. CDR1 is SNHLY and CDR2 is FYNNEI in the germline V gene. The CDR3 is 13 residues long. V shed 3 bases, J shed 5 bases, and the junction held 1 base outside the gene matches. CDR3 DNA sequence: TGTGCCAGCAGTGATCTAGCGGGAGATACGCAGTATTTT. Translation: CASSDLAGDTQYF.

The chain is built from TRBV27 and TRBJ1-2; D not certain. Germline CDR1 is MNHEY and CDR2 is SMNVEV (reference sequence). V lost 5 bases, J lost 4 bases, and 11 bases lay in between. This CDR3 region has 13 residues. CDR3 sequence: CASSPLGIYGYTF. The CDR3 DNA is TGTGCCAGCAGTCCCCTGGGCATCTATGGCTACACCTTC.

This clone turned up a few times. This chain uses TRBV11-2 with TRBJ2-7; D is perhaps TRBD1 (7 bases). Trimming removed 3 bases from V and 7 bases from J, with 16 bases in between. The length of the CDR3 is 14 residues. Germline loops: CDR1 SGHAT, CDR2 FQNNGV. DNA of the CDR3: TGTGCCAGCAGCTTTCTAGCCCAGGGGGGTGAGCAGTACTTC. This gives the protein CASSFLAQGGEQYF.

This clone was seen a handful of times. This chain joins TRBV6-1 and TRBJ2-7; possibly TRBD2 for D (5 bases). Trimming stripped 4 bases from V and 4 bases from J, with 14 bases between. The CDR3 sequence is 14 residues long. CDR1 MNHNS and CDR2 SASEGT come from the germline V gene. CDR3 amino acids: CASSGRASRYEQYF. As DNA, the CDR3 is TGTGCCAGCAGTGGACGGGCTAGCAGGTACGAGCAGTACTTC.

This clone showed up just a few times. This sequence joins TRBV2 and TRBJ2-7; 10 bases fit TRBD2. Germline values: CDR1 SNHLY, CDR2 FYNNEI. The V segment lost 11 bases and the J segment 0 bases; nucleotides outside the gene matches: 4. The CDR3 is 13 residues long. In DNA, the CDR3 is TGTGCCGGAGCGGGAGGGCTCTCCTACGAGCAGTACTTC. It is translated as CAGAGGLSYEQYF.

In its sample, this clone was seen a few times. The gene calls are TRBV5-1 and TRBJ2-3; D is perhaps TRBD2 (6 bases). V was pared by 4 bases and J by 0 bases, with 9 bases between. This CDR3 has 14 residues. Per germline, CDR1 SGHRS and CDR2 YFSETQ. CDR3 region: CASSGGESTDTQYF. The CDR3 DNA is TGCGCCAGCAGCGGCGGGGAAAGCACAGATACGCAGTATTTT.

The rearrangement uses TRBV2 and TRBJ2-5; D is unclear. The J call could be wrong; TRBJ2-7 is a better fit for the DNA end. CDR3 size: 10 residues. Germline V gene sequence: CDR1 SNHLY, CDR2 FYNNEI. This CDR3 is CASSNYEQYF. The CDR3 nucleotides read TGTGCCAGCAGTAACTACGAGCAGTACTTC.

V gene TRBV12-5 combines with J gene TRBJ2-3, with TRBD2 matching over 15 bases. Losses at the gene ends were 4 bases for V and 0 bases for J; bases not matched to a gene: 11. CDR1 and CDR2 from the germline V gene are LGHNT and FRNRAP. The CDR3 totals 20 residues. CDR3 region: CASGSTGLAGGLSSTDTQYF. The CDR3 DNA sequence: TGTGCTAGTGGTTCGACGGGACTAGCGGGAGGCTTATCTAGCACAGATACGCAGTATTTT.

The chain joins TRBV14 to TRBJ2-1; 9 bases line up with TRBD2. Trimming removed 0 bases from V and 2 bases from J; junction bases left unmatched: 2. The CDR3 has 16 amino acids. Germline CDR1 SGHDN, CDR2 FVKESK. The CDR3 spells CASSQEREGPYNEQFF. As DNA, the CDR3 is TGTGCCAGCAGCCAAGAGCGGGAGGGCCCCTACAATGAGCAGTTCTTC.

This clone was detected only a few times. This chain joins TRBV19 and TRBJ1-5; D remains ambiguous. CDR3 size: 13 residues. The germline V gene has CDR1 LNHDA and CDR2 SQIVND (reference sequence). V was pared by 7 bases and J by 4 bases, with 11 bases between. CDR3 sequence: CASTDYQNQPQHF. In DNA form, the CDR3 reads TGTGCCAGTACCGACTATCAGAATCAGCCCCAGCATTTT.

The chain uses TRBV2 and TRBJ1-2; perhaps TRBD1 as D (6 bases). Trimming took 6 bases from V and 5 from J, leaving 19 bases between them. CDR1 and CDR2 from the germline V gene are SNHLY and FYNNEI. The CDR3 is 15 residues long. The DNA for the CDR3 is TGTGCCAGCAGAACGGCTCGAGGGGGAGAGTATGGCTACACCTTC. Amino acid sequence: CASRTARGGEYGYTF.